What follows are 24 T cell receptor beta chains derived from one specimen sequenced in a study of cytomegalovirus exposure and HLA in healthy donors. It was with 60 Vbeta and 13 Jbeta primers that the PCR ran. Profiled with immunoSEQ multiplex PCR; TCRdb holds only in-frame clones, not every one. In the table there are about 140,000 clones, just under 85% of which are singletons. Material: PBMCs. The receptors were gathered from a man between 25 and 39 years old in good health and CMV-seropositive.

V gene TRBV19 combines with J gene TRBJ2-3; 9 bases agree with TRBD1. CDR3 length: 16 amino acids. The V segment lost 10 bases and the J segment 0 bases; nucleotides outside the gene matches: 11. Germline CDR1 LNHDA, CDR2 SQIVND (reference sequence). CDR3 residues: CATTGGAGGSTDTQYF. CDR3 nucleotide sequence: TGTGCCACCACAGGGGGCGCAGGTGGTAGCACAGATACGCAGTATTTT.

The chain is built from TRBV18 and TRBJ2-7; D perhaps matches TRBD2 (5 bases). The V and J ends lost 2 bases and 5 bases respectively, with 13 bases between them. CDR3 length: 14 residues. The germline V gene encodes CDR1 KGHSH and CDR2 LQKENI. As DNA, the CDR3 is TGTGCCAGCTCACCAGTCAGGACTTGGAACGAGCAGTACTTC. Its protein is CASSPVRTWNEQYF.

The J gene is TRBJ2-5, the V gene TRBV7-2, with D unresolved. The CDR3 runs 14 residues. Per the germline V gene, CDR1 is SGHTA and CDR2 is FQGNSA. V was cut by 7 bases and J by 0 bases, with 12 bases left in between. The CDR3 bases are TGTGCCAGCACCCGCACAGCTAACCAAGAGACCCAGTACTTC. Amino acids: CASTRTANQETQYF.

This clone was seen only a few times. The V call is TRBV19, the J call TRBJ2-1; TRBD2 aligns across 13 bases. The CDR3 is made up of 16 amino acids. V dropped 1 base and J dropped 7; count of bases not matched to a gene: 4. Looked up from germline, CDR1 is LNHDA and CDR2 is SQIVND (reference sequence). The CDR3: CASSIGGTSGVNEQFF. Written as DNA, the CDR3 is TGTGCCAGTAGTATAGGCGGGACTAGCGGGGTTAATGAGCAGTTCTTC.

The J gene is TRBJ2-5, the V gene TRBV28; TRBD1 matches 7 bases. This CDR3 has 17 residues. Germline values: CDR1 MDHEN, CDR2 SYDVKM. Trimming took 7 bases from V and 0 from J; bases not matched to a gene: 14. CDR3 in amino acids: CASTLGTDSFYQETQYF. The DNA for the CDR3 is TGTGCCAGCACGCTGGGGACAGATTCCTTCTACCAAGAGACCCAGTACTTC.

DNA for the CDR3: TGTGCCAGCAGTGGGGGGGGGCTGGTCACAGATACGCAGTATTTT. This translates into CASSGGGLVTDTQYF. The chain combines TRBV7-6 with TRBJ2-3; D might be TRBD2 (7 bases). Trimming removed 6 bases from V and 2 bases from J, with 15 bases in between. The CDR3 is made up of 15 amino acids. Germline values: CDR1 SGHVS, CDR2 FNYEAQ.

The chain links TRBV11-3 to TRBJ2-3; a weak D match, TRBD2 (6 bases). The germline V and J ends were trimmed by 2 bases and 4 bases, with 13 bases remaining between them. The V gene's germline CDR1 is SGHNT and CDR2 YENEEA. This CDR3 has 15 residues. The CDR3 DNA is TGTGCCAGCAGCTTAATGAACGGGAGCCCAGATACGCAGTATTTT. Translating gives CASSLMNGSPDTQYF. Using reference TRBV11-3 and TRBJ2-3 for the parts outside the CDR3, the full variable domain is EAGVVQSPRYKIIEKKQPVAFWCNPISGHNTLYWYLQNLGQGPELLIRYENEEAVDDSQLPKDRFSAERLKGVDSTLKIQPAELGDSAVYLCASSLMNGSPDTQYFGPGTRLTVL.

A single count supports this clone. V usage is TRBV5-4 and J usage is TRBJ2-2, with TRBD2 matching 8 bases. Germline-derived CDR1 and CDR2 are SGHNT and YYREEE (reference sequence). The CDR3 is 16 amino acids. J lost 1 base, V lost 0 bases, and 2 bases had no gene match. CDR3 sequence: CASSLDSGENTGELFF. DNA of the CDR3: TGTGCCAGCAGCTTGGATAGCGGGGAGAACACCGGGGAGCTGTTTTTT.

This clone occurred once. Written as DNA, the CDR3 is TGTGCCAGCAGCTTAGACGGTTACAATGAGCAGTTCTTC. Protein: CASSLDGYNEQFF. The chain links TRBV11-3 to TRBJ2-1; D is ambiguous. V dropped 0 bases and J dropped 4 bases, with 4 bases sitting between them. Germline loops: CDR1 SGHNT, CDR2 YENEEA. The CDR3 runs to 13 residues. The full variable domain, its missing parts supplied by reference TRBV11-3 and TRBJ2-1, is EAGVVQSPRYKIIEKKQPVAFWCNPISGHNTLYWYLQNLGQGPELLIRYENEEAVDDSQLPKDRFSAERLKGVDSTLKIQPAELGDSAVYLCASSLDGYNEQFFGPGTRLTVL.

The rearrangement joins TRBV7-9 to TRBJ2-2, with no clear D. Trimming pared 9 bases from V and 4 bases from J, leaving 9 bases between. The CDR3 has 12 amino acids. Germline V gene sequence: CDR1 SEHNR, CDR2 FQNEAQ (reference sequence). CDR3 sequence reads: CARKEITGELFF. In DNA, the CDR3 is TGTGCCAGGAAAGAGATCACCGGGGAGCTGTTTTTT.

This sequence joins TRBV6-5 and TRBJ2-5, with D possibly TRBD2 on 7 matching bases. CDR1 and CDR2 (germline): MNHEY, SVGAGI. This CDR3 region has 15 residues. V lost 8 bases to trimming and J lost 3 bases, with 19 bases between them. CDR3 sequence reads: CASRRGGGAKETQYF. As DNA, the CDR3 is TGTGCCAGCCGCCGAGGAGGGGGGGCCAAAGAGACCCAGTACTTC.

CDR3 sequence reads: CASLSRRTYNEQFF. In DNA, the CDR3 is TGTGCCAGCTTGAGCCGGAGGACCTACAATGAGCAGTTCTTC. The rearrangement links TRBV6-1 to TRBJ2-1; D perhaps matches TRBD2 (5 bases). The germline V gene has CDR1 MNHNS and CDR2 SASEGT. The CDR3 is 14 residues long. Between the trimmed V and J ends, which lost 8 bases and 2 bases, there was a span of 13 bases.

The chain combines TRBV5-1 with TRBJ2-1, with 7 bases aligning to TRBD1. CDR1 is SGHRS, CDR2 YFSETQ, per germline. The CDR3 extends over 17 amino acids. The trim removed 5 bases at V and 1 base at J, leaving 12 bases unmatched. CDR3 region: CASRNAQGVSSYNEQFF. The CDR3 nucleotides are TGCGCCAGCAGGAATGCGCAGGGGGTAAGTTCCTACAATGAGCAGTTCTTC.

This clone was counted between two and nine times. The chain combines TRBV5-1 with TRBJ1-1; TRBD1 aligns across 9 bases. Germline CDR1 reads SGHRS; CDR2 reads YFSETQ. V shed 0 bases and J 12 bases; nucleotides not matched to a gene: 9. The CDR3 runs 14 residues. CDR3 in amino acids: CASSLAIRGQGPFF. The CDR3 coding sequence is TGCGCCAGCAGCTTGGCTATTAGGGGACAGGGACCTTTCTTT. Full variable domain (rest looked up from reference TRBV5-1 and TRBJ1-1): KAGVTQTPRYLIKTRGQQVTLSCSPISGHRSVSWYQQTPGQGLQFLFEYFSETQRNKGNFPGRFSGRQFSNSRSEMNVSTLELGDSALYLCASSLAIRGQGPFFGQGTRLTVV.

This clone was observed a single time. The CDR3: CASSFNSGYTF. In DNA form, the CDR3 reads TGTGCCAGCAGTTTTAACAGTGGCTACACCTTC. The gene calls are TRBV28 and TRBJ1-2; the D is unclear. The CDR3 is made up of 11 amino acids. Germline V gene data show CDR1 as MDHEN and CDR2 as SYDVKM. The V gene lost 3 bases and the J gene lost 7 bases, with 6 bases spanning the gap.

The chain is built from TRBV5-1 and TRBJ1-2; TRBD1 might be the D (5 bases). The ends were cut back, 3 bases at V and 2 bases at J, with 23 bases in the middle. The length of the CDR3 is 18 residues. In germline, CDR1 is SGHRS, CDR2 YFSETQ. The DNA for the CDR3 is TGCGCCAGCAGCTACACTATTATCCGGACGGCAGGGAACTATGGCTACACCTTC. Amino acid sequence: CASSYTIIRTAGNYGYTF.

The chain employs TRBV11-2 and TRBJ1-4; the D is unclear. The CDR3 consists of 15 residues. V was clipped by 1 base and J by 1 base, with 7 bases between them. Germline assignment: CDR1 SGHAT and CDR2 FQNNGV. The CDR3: CASSLGARTNEKLFF. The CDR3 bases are TGTGCCAGCAGCTTAGGGGCGAGAACTAATGAAAAACTGTTTTTT. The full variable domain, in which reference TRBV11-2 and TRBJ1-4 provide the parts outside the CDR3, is EAGVAQSPRYKIIEKRQSVAFWCNPISGHATLYWYQQILGQGPKLLIQFQNNGVVDDSQLPKDRFSAERLKGVDSTLKIQPAKLEDSAVYLCASSLGARTNEKLFFGSGTQLSVL.

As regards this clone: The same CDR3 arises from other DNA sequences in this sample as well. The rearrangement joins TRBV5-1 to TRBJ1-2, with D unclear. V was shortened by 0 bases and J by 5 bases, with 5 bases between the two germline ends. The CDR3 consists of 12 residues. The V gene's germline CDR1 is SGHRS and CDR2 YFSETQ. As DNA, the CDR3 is TGCGCCAGCAGCTTGGACAGATATGGCTACACCTTC. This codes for CASSLDRYGYTF.

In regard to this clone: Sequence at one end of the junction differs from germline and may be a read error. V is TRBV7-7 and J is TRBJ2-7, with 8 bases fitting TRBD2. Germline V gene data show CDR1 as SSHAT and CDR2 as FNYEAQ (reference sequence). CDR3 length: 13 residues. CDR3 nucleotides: TGTGCTAGCAGTCAGACTAGCGTGAGCGAGCAGTACTTC. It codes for CASSQTSVSEQYF.

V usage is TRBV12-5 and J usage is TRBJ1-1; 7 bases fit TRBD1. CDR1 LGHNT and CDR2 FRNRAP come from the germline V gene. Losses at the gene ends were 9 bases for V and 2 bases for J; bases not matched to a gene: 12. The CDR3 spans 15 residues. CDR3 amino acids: CASLRGRGVNTEAFF. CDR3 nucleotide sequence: TGTGCTAGCTTGCGTGGCAGGGGGGTTAACACTGAAGCTTTCTTT.

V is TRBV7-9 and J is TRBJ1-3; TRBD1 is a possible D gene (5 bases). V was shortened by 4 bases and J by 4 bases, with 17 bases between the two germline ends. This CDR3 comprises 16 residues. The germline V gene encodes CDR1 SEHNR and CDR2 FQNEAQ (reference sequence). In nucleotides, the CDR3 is TGTGCCAGCAGCTCCTCCCCAGGGTCCGGGGGAAACACCATATATTTT. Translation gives CASSSSPGSGGNTIYF.

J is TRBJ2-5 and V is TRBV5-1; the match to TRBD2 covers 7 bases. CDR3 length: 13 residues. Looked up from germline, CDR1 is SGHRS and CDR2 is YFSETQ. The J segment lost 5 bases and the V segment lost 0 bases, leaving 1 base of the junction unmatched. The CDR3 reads CASSLVGGETQYF. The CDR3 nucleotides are TGCGCCAGCAGCTTGGTGGGGGGGGAGACCCAGTACTTC. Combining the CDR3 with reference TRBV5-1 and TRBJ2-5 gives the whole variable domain KAGVTQTPRYLIKTRGQQVTLSCSPISGHRSVSWYQQTPGQGLQFLFEYFSETQRNKGNFPGRFSGRQFSNSRSEMNVSTLELGDSALYLCASSLVGGETQYFGPGTRLLVL.

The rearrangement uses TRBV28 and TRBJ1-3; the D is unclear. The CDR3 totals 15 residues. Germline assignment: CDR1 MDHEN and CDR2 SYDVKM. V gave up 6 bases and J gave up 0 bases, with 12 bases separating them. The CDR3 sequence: CASSPGWNSGNTIYF. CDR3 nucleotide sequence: TGTGCCAGCAGCCCCGGGTGGAACTCTGGAAACACCATATATTTT.

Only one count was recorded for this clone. The CDR3, as DNA: TGTGCCAGCAGTCGCCGACAGGAGTATGGCTACACCTTC. Translating it yields CASSRRQEYGYTF. The genes are TRBV2 and TRBJ1-2, with a possible D match to TRBD1 (6 bases). This CDR3 has 13 residues. Per germline, CDR1 SNHLY and CDR2 FYNNEI. Trimming took off 5 bases at V and 5 bases at J, with 12 bases between the two ends.